This T cell receptor (beta chain) was identified in a study of blood T cells in healthy people across ages. General study points: Versus aged donors, long-lived donors had higher diversity and more naive CD4+ cells. The donors' CMV status was not determined, possibly confounding changes in expanded clonotypes.

Every donor provided around 9.3 milliliters of peripheral blood. Next came a second PCR, run for about 7 to 12 cycles, which used a sample-barcoded 5' primer along with a J-beta primer mix. TCRdb itself ran the 5' RACE reads through MiXCR, one entry per CDR3 protein. The sample shows about 730,000 distinct CDR3 sequences, roughly 44% of them seen only once. In regard to this clonotype: Its target is unknown.

The sequenced material came from blood. This receptor was identified in a woman aged 55-69 years in good health.

CDR3 DNA sequence: TGTGCCAGCTCACCTGGGACAGGGGCCGACAATGAGCAGTTCTTC. This gives the protein CASSPGTGADNEQFF. J is TRBJ2-1 and V is TRBV18, with 10 bases that match TRBD1. The CDR3 length is 15 residues. V shed 3 bases, J shed 5 bases, and the junction held 4 bases outside the gene matches. CDR1 and CDR2 (germline): KGHSH, LQKENI.